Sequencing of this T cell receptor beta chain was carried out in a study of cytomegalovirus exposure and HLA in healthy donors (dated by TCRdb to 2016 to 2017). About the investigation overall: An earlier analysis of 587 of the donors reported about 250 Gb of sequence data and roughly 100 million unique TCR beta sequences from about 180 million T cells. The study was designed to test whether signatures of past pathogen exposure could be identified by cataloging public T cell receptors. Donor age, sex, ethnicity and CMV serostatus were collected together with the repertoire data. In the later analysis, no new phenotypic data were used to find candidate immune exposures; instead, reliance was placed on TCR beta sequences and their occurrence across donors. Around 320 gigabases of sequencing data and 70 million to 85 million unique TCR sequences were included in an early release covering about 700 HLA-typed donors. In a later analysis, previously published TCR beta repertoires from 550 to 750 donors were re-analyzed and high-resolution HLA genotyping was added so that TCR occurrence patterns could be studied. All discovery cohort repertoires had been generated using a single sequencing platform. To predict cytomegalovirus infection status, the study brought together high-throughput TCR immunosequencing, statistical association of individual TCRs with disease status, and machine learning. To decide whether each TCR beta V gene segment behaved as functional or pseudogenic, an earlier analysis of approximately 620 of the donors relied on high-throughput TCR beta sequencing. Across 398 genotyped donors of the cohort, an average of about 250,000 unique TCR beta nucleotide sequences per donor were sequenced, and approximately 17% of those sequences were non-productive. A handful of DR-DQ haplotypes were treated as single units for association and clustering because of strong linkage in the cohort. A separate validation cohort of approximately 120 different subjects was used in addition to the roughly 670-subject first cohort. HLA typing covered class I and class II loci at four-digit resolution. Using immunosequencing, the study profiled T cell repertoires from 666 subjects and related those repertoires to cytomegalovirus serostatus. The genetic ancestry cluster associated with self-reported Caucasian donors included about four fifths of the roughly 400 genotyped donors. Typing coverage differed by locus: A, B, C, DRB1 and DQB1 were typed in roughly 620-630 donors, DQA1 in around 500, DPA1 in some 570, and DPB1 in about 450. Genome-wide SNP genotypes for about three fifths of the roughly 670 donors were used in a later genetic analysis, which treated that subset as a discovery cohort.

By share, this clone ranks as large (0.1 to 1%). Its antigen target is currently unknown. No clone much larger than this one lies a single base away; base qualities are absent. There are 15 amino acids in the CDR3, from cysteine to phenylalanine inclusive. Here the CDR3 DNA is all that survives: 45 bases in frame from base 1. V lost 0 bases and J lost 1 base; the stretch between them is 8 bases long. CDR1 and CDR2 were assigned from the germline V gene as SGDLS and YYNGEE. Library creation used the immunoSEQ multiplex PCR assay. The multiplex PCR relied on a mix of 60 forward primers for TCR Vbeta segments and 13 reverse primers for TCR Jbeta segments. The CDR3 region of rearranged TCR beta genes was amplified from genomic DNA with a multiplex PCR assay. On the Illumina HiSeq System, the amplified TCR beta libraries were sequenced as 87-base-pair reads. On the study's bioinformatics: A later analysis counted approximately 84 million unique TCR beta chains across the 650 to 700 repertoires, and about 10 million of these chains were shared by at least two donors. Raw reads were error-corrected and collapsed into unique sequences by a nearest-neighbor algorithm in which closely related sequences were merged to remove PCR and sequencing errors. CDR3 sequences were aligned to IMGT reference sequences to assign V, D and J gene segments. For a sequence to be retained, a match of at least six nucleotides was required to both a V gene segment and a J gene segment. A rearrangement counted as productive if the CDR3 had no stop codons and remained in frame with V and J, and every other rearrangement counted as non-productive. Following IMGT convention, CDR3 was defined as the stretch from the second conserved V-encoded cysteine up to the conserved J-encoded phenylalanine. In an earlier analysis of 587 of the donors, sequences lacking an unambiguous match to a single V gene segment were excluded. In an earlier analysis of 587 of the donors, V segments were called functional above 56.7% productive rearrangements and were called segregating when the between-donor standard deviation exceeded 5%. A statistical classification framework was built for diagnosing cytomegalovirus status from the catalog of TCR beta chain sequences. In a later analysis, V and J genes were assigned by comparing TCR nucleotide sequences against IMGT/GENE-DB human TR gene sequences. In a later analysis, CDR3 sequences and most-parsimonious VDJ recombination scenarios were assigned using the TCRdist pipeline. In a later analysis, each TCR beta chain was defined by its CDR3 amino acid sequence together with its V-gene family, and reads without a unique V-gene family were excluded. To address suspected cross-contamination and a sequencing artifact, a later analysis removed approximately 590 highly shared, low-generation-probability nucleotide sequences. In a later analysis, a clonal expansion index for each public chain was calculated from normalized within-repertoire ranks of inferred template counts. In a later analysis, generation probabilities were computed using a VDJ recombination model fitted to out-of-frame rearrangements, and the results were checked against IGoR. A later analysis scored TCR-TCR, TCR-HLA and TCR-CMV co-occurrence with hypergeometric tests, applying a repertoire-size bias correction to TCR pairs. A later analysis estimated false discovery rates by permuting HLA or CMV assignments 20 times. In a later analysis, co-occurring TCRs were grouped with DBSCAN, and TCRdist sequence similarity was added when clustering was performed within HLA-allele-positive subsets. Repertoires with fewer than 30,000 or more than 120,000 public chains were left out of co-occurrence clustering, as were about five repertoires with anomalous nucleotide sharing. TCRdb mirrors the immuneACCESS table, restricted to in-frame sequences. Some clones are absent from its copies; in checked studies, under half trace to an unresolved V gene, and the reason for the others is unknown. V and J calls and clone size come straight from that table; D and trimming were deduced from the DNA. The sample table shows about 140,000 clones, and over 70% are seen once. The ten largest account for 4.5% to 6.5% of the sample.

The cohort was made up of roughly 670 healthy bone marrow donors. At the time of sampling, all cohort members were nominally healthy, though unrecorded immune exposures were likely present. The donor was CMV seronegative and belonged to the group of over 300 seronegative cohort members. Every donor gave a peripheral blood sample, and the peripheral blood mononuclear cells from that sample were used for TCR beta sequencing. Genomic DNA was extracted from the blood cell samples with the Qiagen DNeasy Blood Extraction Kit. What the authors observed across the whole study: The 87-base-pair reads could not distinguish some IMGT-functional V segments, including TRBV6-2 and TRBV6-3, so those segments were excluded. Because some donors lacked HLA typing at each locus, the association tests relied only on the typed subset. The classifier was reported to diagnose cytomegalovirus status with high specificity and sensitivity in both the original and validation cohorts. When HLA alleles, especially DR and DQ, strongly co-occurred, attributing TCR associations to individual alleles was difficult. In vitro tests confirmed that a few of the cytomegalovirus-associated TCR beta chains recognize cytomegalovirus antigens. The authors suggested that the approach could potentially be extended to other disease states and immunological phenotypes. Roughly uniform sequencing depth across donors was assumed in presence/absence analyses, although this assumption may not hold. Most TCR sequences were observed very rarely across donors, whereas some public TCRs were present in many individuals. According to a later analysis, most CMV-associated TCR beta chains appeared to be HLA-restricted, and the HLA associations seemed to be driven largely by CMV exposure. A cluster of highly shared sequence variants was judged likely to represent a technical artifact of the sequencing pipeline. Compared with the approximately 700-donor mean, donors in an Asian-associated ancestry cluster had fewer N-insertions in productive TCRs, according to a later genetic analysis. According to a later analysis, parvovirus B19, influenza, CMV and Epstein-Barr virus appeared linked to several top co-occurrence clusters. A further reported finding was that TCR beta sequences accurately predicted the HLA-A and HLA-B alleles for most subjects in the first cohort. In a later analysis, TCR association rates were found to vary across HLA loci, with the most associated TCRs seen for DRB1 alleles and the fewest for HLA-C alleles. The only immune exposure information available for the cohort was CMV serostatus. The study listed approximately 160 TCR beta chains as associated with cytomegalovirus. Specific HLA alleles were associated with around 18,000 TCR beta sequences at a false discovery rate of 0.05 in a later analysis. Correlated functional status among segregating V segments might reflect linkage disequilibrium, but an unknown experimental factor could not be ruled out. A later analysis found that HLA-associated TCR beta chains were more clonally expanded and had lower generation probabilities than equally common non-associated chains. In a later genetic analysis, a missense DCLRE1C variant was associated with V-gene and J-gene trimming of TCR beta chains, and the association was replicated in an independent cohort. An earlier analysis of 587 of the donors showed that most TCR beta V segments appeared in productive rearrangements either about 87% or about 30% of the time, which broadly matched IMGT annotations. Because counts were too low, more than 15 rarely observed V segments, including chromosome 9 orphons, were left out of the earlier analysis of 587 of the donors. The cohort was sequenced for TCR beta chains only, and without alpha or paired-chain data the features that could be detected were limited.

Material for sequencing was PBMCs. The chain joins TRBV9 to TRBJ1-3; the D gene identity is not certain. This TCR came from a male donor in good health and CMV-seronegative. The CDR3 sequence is CASSVEQLSGNTIYF. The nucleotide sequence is TGTGCCAGCAGCGTAGAACAGCTATCTGGAAACACCATATATTTT.